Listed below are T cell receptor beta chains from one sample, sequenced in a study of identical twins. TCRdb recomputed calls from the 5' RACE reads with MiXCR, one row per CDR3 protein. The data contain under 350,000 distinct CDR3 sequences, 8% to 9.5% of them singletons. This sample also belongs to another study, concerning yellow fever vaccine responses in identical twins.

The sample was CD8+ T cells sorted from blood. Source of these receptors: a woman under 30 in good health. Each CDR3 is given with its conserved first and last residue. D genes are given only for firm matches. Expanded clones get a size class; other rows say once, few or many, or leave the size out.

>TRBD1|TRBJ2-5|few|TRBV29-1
CSIRTGDRETQYF
TGCAGCATAAGGACAGGGGATAGAGAGACCCAGTACTTC
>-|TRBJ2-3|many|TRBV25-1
CASSELPQADTQYF
TGTGCCAGCAGCGAACTTCCTCAGGCAGATACGCAGTATTTT
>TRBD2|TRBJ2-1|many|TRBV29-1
CSVARMTSGMGHNEQFF
TGCAGCGTTGCCCGTATGACTAGCGGGATGGGCCACAATGAGCAGTTCTTC
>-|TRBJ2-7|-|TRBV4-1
CASSQFAAGRGSYEQYF
TGCGCCAGCAGCCAATTCGCCGCGGGGAGAGGAAGCTACGAGCAGTACTTC
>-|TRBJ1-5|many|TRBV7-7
CASSLSTDNFVYQPQHF
TGTGCTAGCAGCTTATCCACAGATAACTTCGTTTATCAGCCCCAGCATTTT
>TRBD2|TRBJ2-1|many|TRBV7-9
CASSATSGRFYEQFF
TGTGCCAGCAGCGCGACTAGCGGGAGATTCTATGAGCAGTTCTTC
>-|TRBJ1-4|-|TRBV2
CASSEALREKLFF
TGTGCCAGCAGTGAAGCGCTTCGCGAAAAACTGTTTTTT
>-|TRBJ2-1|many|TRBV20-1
CSARDWALNYNEQFF
TGCAGTGCTAGAGATTGGGCTCTAAACTACAATGAGCAGTTCTTC
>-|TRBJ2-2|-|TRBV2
CASSGALSGAGNTGELFF
TGTGCCAGCAGTGGAGCTTTATCGGGGGCTGGGAACACCGGGGAGCTGTTTTTT
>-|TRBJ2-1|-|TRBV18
CASSSRFTVNNEQFF
TGTGCCAGCTCATCGAGATTCACAGTCAACAATGAGCAGTTCTTC
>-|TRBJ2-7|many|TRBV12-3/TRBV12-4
CASSLAQGEWSYEQYF
TGTGCCAGCAGTTTAGCGCAGGGTGAGTGGTCCTACGAGCAGTACTTC
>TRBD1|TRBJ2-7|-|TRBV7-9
CASSRPGQGAYEQYF
TGTGCCAGCAGCCGACCCGGACAGGGTGCCTACGAGCAGTACTTC
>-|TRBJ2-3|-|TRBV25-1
CASSLGRSTDTQYF
TGTGCCAGCAGTCTGGGCCGTAGCACAGATACGCAGTATTTT
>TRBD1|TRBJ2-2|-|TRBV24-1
CATSTGVVISTGELFF
TGTGCCACCAGTACAGGGGTGGTTATTAGCACCGGGGAGCTGTTTTTT
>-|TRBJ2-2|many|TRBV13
CASSLAPSNTGELFF
TGTGCCAGCAGCTTAGCGCCTTCGAACACCGGGGAGCTGTTTTTT
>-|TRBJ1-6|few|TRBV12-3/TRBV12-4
CASSSGGSGSPLHF
TGTGCCAGCAGTTCGGGGGGGTCAGGGTCACCCCTCCACTTT
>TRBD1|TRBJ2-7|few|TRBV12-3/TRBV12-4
CASSEGQGGIDEQYF
TGTGCCAGCAGCGAGGGACAGGGGGGGATCGACGAGCAGTACTTC
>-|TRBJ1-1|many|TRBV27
CASSYQAGGPNTEAFF
TGTGCCAGCAGTTACCAGGCGGGGGGACCGAACACTGAAGCTTTCTTT
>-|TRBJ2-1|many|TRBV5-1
CASSYGHDSYNEQFF
TGCGCCAGCAGCTATGGACACGACTCCTACAATGAGCAGTTCTTC
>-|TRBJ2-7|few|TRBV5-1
CASSLDSERYEQYF
TGCGCCAGCAGCTTGGACAGTGAGCGCTACGAGCAGTACTTC
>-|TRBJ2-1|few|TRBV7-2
CVCRGIDNEQFF
TGTGTCTGCCGGGGGATTGACAATGAGCAGTTCTTC
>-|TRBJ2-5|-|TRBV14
CASSQGWKIQETQYF
TGTGCCAGCAGCCAAGGGTGGAAAATCCAAGAGACCCAGTACTTC
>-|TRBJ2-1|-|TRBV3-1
CASSAGLADRGGSYNEQFF
TGTGCCAGCAGCGCGGGACTAGCGGACAGGGGGGGCTCCTACAATGAGCAGTTCTTC
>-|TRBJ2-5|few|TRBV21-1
CASSKALLETQYF
TGTGCCAGCAGCAAAGCGCTCTTGGAGACCCAGTACTTC
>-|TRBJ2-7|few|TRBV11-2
CASSPRLFLEQYF
TGTGCCAGCAGCCCCCGACTTTTTCTCGAGCAGTACTTC
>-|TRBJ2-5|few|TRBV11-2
CASTRLGTYQETQYF
TGTGCCAGCACCCGTCTGGGGACGTACCAAGAGACCCAGTACTTC
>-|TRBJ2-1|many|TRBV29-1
CSGVGYSYNEQFF
TGCAGCGGCGTCGGATACTCCTACAATGAGCAGTTCTTC
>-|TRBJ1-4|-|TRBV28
CASSFGQLDVKLFF
TGTGCCAGCAGTTTTGGACAGTTAGACGTAAAACTGTTTTTT
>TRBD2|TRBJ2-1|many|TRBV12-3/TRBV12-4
CASTPGLPYNEQFF
TGTGCCAGCACCCCGGGACTACCGTACAATGAGCAGTTCTTC
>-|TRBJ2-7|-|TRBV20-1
CSASWGPEQYF
TGCAGTGCTAGTTGGGGGCCCGAGCAGTACTTC
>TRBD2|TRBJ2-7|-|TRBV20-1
CSARELAGGRSEQYF
TGCAGTGCTAGGGAACTAGCGGGAGGGCGAAGCGAGCAGTACTTC
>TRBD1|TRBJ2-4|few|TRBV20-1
CSAPNSQGALDIQYF
TGCAGTGCCCCGAATTCACAGGGGGCATTGGACATTCAGTACTTC
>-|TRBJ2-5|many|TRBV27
CASSPLGAQTQYF
TGTGCCAGCAGTCCCTTAGGAGCGCAGACCCAGTACTTC
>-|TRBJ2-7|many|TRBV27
CASSLKGRGDEQYF
TGTGCCAGCAGTTTAAAAGGCCGTGGCGACGAGCAGTACTTC
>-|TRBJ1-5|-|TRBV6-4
CASSATGKGQPQHF
TGTGCCAGCAGTGCGACGGGGAAAGGGCAGCCCCAGCATTTT
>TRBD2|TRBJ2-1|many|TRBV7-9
CASSSPLLRGGHNEQFF
TGTGCCAGCAGCTCACCCCTGTTGCGGGGGGGTCACAATGAGCAGTTCTTC
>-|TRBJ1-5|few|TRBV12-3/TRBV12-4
CASREGSNQPQHF
TGTGCCAGCAGGGAAGGTAGCAATCAGCCCCAGCATTTT
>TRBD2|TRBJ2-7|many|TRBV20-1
CSASWAGERLEQYF
TGCAGTGCTAGCTGGGCGGGGGAGCGTCTGGAGCAGTACTTC
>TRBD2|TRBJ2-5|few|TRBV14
CASSQEVEALGGPQETQYF
TGTGCCAGCAGCCAAGAAGTCGAGGCTTTGGGAGGGCCTCAAGAGACCCAGTACTTC
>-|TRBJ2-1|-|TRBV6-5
CASRYIGEQFF
TGTGCCAGCAGGTACATAGGTGAGCAGTTCTTC
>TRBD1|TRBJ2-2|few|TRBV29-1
CSVDSGQGMEAGELFF
TGCAGCGTTGACTCCGGACAGGGAATGGAGGCCGGGGAGCTGTTTTTT
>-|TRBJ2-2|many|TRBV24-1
CATSDKHRDLLGTGELFF
TGTGCCACCAGTGATAAGCATAGGGACCTACTGGGTACCGGGGAGCTGTTTTTT
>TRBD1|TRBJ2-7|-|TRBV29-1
CSVLGQGQPWEQYF
TGCAGCGTCCTTGGACAGGGGCAACCTTGGGAGCAGTACTTC
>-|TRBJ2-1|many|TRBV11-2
CASSRGRDEQFF
TGTGCCAGCAGCCGAGGCAGGGATGAGCAGTTCTTC
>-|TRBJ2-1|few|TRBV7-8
CASSPDGTQGNEQFF
TGTGCCAGCAGCCCAGACGGGACCCAGGGCAATGAGCAGTTCTTC